This T cell receptor (beta chain) was obtained from a study of neurological immune-mediated disorders. Germline V gene data show CDR1 as MNHEY and CDR2 as SVGEGT. Trimming stripped 4 bases from V and 1 base from J, with 10 bases between. The CDR3 is 14 residues long. TCRdb redid the calling of the 5' RACE reads with MiXCR, one entry per CDR3 protein. The table has about 66,000 distinct CDR3 sequences, 4.5% seen once; the top ten hold 6.5% to 7.5%. General study findings and limits: Phylogenetic grouping put 18 of 34 multiple sclerosis patients' repertoires into one related-CDR3 cluster, a possible signature.

The sample holds many counts of this clonotype. The antigen is unknown. The origin of this receptor is a man aged 30 to 45 with multiple sclerosis. The sequencing input was PBMCs. This chain connects TRBV6-2 or TRBV6-3 to TRBJ1-1; unclear D gene. The DNA for the CDR3 is TGTGCCAGCAGTTCCTCTGACCGGAACACTGAAGCTTTCTTT. Translation: CASSSSDRNTEAFF.